Below, 32 T cell receptor beta chains from the same sample are listed, as sequenced in a study of Graves' ophthalmopathy and Graves' hyperthyroidism. TCR beta CDR3 regions were amplified from RNA transcripts. First-round RT-PCR employed HTBI primers, with a second-round multiplex PCR after it. TCRdb re-called the multiplex PCR reads with MiXCR, one entry per CDR3 protein. The profile shows about 410,000 distinct CDR3 sequences, 15% to 20% of them singletons. The sequencing sample was made of peripheral blood. These TCRs come from a woman aged 18-35 years with Graves' ophthalmopathy.

This clonotype was seen more than once but under ten times. The chain recombines TRBV6-2 or TRBV6-3 with TRBJ2-7; tentative D call: TRBD1 (5 bases). The CDR3 is 14 amino acids. The V gene's germline CDR1 is MNHEY and CDR2 SVGEGT. The germline V and J ends were trimmed by 2 bases and 2 bases, with 10 bases remaining between them. In DNA form, the CDR3 reads TGTGCCAGCAGTTACCAGGGAACAACCTACGAGCAGTACTTC. Protein sequence: CASSYQGTTYEQYF.

This clonotype was detected ten times or more. The V gene is TRBV3-1, the J gene TRBJ1-1; the D is unclear. V was pared by 3 bases and J by 4 bases, with 9 bases between. This CDR3 is built from 13 residues. Looked up from germline, CDR1 is LGHDT and CDR2 is YNNKEL (reference sequence). For the CDR3, the DNA is TGTGCCAGCAGCCAGTATTCGGGCACTGAAGCTTTCTTT. Protein sequence: CASSQYSGTEAFF. Full variable domain (remainder filled in from reference TRBV3-1 and TRBJ1-1): DTAVSQTPKYLVTQMGNDKSIKCEQNLGHDTMYWYKQDSKKFLKIMFSYNNKELIINETVPNRFSPKSPDKAHLNLHINSLELGDSAVYFCASSQYSGTEAFFGQGTRLTVV.

This clonotype was observed many times. J is TRBJ2-5 and V is TRBV28, with D possibly TRBD2 on 7 matching bases. This CDR3 contains 13 residues. The germline CDR1 and CDR2 sequences are MDHEN and SYDVKM. Trimming left V 6 bases short and J 4 bases short, with 12 bases between. The CDR3 is CASSGGRRETQYF. CDR3 coding DNA: TGTGCCAGCAGCGGGGGGCGTCGAGAGACCCAGTACTTC. Full variable domain (missing parts from reference TRBV28 and TRBJ2-5): DVKVTQSSRYLVKRTGEKVFLECVQDMDHENMFWYRQDPGLGLRLIYFSYDVKMKEKGDIPEGYSVSREKKERFSLILESASTNQTSMYLCASSGGRRETQYFGPGTRLLVL.

This clonotype was counted at least ten times. The chain links TRBV3-1 to TRBJ2-7; 10 bases are shared with TRBD1. Trimming cost V 4 bases and J 5 bases; bases outside gene matches: 5. Germline CDR1 reads LGHDT; CDR2 reads YNNKEL (reference sequence). This CDR3 comprises 14 residues. The CDR3 region has the DNA TGTGCCAGCAGCCGAGGGACAGGGGCCAACGAGCAGTACTTC. Protein: CASSRGTGANEQYF.

This clonotype was seen many times. The chain couples TRBV7-2 to TRBJ2-5, with D perhaps given as TRBD1 or TRBD2 (5 bases each). The CDR3 totals 16 residues. V lost 3 bases and J lost 1, with 15 bases in between. Germline V CDR1 and CDR2: SGHTA, FQGNSA. The CDR3 protein is CASSLGGYGGQETQYF. The CDR3 nucleotides read TGTGCCAGCAGCTTGGGTGGATATGGGGGCCAAGAGACCCAGTACTTC.

The genes are TRBV20-1 and TRBJ1-5; D is perhaps TRBD1 (5 bases). Germline V gene lookup returns CDR1 DFQATT and CDR2 SNEGSKA (reference sequence). The length of the CDR3 is 13 residues. The ends were cut back, 6 bases at V and 4 bases at J, with 13 bases in the middle. The CDR3 reads CSAPGRHNQPQHF. The CDR3 coding sequence is TGCAGTGCCCCGGGACGGCATAATCAGCCCCAGCATTTT.

This clonotype was seen repeatedly, ten times or more. CDR3: CASSFLPGQGYEQYF. The CDR3 region has the DNA TGCGCCAGCAGCTTCCTCCCGGGACAGGGTTACGAGCAGTACTTC. This chain joins TRBV5-1 and TRBJ2-7, with 9 positions matching TRBD1. CDR1 and CDR2 from the germline V gene are SGHRS and YFSETQ. The CDR3 is 15 amino acids. V lost 2 bases and J lost 4; bases outside the gene matches: 7.

The chain links TRBV6-5 to TRBJ1-1; 9 bases match TRBD1. The V and J ends lost 8 bases and 9 bases, in that order; junction bases with no gene match: 10. CDR1 is MNHEY, CDR2 SVGAGI, per germline. The CDR3 covers 13 residues. The CDR3 sequence is CASVRPGQGQAFF. The CDR3 region has the DNA TGTGCCAGCGTTAGACCGGGACAGGGTCAAGCTTTCTTT.

Ten or more counts support this clonotype. The chain carries TRBV6-2 or TRBV6-3 and TRBJ2-7, with D unclear. Trimming took off 2 bases at V and 4 bases at J, with 6 bases between the two ends. This CDR3 has 12 amino acids. Germline loops: CDR1 MNHEY, CDR2 SVGEGT. CDR3 protein: CASSYRTYEQYF. CDR3 nucleotides: TGTGCCAGCAGTTACCGTACATACGAGCAGTACTTC.

This clonotype was detected ten times or more. V and J are TRBV6-2 or TRBV6-3 and TRBJ2-5; 9 positions match TRBD2. CDR3 size: 14 residues. Germline CDR1 reads MNHEY; CDR2 reads SVGEGT. V trimming: 6 bases; J trimming: 7 bases; junction bases outside the gene matches: 9. The CDR3 DNA reads TGTGCCAGCAGGTCTAGCGGGGCCATTGGGACCCAGTACTTC. Amino acids: CASRSSGAIGTQYF.

The chain is built from TRBV27 and TRBJ1-1; TRBD1 might be the D (5 bases). The CDR3 spans 16 residues. V was trimmed by 7 bases and J by 1 base, leaving 19 bases between them. The V gene's germline CDR1 is MNHEY and CDR2 SMNVEV (reference sequence). The CDR3 DNA reads as TGTGCCAGCACCCTATTAGGGGTTGGGCCGAACACTGAAGCTTTCTTT. Translating it yields CASTLLGVGPNTEAFF.

Ten or more counts support this clonotype. This chain links TRBV12-5 with TRBJ2-2; TRBD1 aligns across 7 bases. CDR3 length equals 15 residues. Germline V lookup: CDR1 LGHNT, CDR2 FRNRAP. J was trimmed by 1 base and V by 11 bases; bases with no gene match: 10. The CDR3 spells CAGEPGQKNTGELFF. As DNA, the CDR3 is TGTGCTGGAGAGCCGGGACAGAAGAACACCGGGGAGCTGTTTTTT. The variable domain in full, completed from reference TRBV12-5 and TRBJ2-2, reads DARVTQTPRHKVTEMGQEVTMRCQPILGHNTVFWYRQTMMQGLELLAYFRNRAPLDDSGMPKDRFSAEMPDATLATLKIQPSEPRDSAVYFCAGEPGQKNTGELFFGEGSRLTVL.

At least ten counts were recorded for this clonotype. This sequence joins TRBV9 and TRBJ2-5; tentatively, D is TRBD2 (7 bases). The V end was cut by 6 bases, the J end by 1 base, with 16 bases between. The CDR3 extends over 15 amino acids. The V gene's germline CDR1 is SGDLS and CDR2 YYNGEE. This chain's CDR3 is CASTSRGAGQETQYF. Written as DNA, the CDR3 is TGTGCCAGCACCTCCCGGGGGGCCGGCCAAGAGACCCAGTACTTC.

This clonotype showed up many times. The genes are TRBV27 and TRBJ1-1; perhaps TRBD1 as D (5 bases). This CDR3 has 17 amino acids. Germline loops: CDR1 MNHEY, CDR2 SMNVEV (reference sequence). Trimming pared 0 bases from V and 4 bases from J, leaving 18 bases between. CDR3 residues: CASSLSISGRVVTEAFF. For the CDR3, the DNA is TGTGCCAGCAGTTTATCGATTTCAGGCAGGGTAGTCACTGAAGCTTTCTTT.

This clonotype was recorded at least ten times. V is TRBV18 and J is TRBJ2-7; D is ambiguous. Germline values: CDR1 KGHSH, CDR2 LQKENI. Trimming cost V 3 bases and J 0 bases, with 6 bases left between them. The CDR3 contains 13 residues. The CDR3 sequence is CASSPDASYEQYF. CDR3 sequence (DNA): TGTGCCAGCTCACCGGACGCCTCCTACGAGCAGTACTTC.

This clonotype was seen many times. The chain links TRBV11-3 to TRBJ1-1; D may be TRBD1 (5 bases). Per the germline V gene, CDR1 is SGHNT and CDR2 is YENEEA. The CDR3 is 14 amino acids. The V end lost 2 bases, the J end lost 5 bases, and 12 bases lay between the germline ends. The DNA of the CDR3 is TGTGCCAGCAGCTTAAGGGGTAAGGCGACTGAAGCTTTCTTT. It is translated as CASSLRGKATEAFF.

This clonotype appeared many times. This sequence joins TRBV7-9 and TRBJ1-2; D gene uncertain. The CDR3 contains 13 residues. Germline V gives CDR1 SEHNR, CDR2 FQNEAQ (reference sequence). V dropped 5 bases and J dropped 1 base, with 8 bases sitting between them. CDR3: CASSPANNYGYTF. CDR3 sequence (DNA): TGTGCCAGCAGCCCCGCCAATAACTATGGCTACACCTTC.

This clonotype was recorded at least ten times. The rearrangement uses TRBV27 and TRBJ1-5; D gene uncertain. Germline V gene sequence: CDR1 MNHEY, CDR2 SMNVEV (reference sequence). CDR3 length equals 12 residues. With 5 bases removed from V and 8 bases from J, the gap between germline ends came to 10 bases. DNA for the CDR3: TGTGCCAGCAGTCCGACCTTAGAGCCCCAGCATTTT. Translating it yields CASSPTLEPQHF.

This clonotype was observed many times. V gene TRBV7-2 combines with J gene TRBJ1-2; D call uncertain. CDR1 and CDR2 from the germline V gene are SGHTA and FQGNSA. V lost 5 bases, J lost 5 bases, and 9 bases lay in between. The CDR3 has 12 amino acids. This chain's CDR3 is CASSAQLYGYTF. DNA of the CDR3: TGTGCCAGCAGCGCCCAACTTTATGGCTACACCTTC.

Ten or more counts support this clonotype. The rearrangement uses TRBV19 and TRBJ1-5; D gene uncertain. This CDR3 has 14 residues. Germline-derived CDR1 and CDR2 are LNHDA and SQIVND (reference sequence). V was shortened by 6 bases and J by 4 bases, with 13 bases between the two germline ends. CDR3: CASREGPRNQPQHF. CDR3 sequence (DNA): TGTGCCAGTAGAGAAGGTCCCCGAAATCAGCCCCAGCATTTT.

This clonotype was counted many times. The V and J genes are TRBV7-2 and TRBJ1-3; no definite D call. The CDR3 is made up of 15 amino acids. The germline gives CDR1 SGHTA, CDR2 FQGNSA. Trimming cost V 5 bases and J 0 bases, with 11 bases left between them. Here the CDR3 reads CASSRLTNSGNTIYF. DNA for the CDR3: TGTGCCAGCAGCCGACTCACTAACTCTGGAAACACCATATATTTT.

This clonotype occurred many times. A junction boundary mismatches the germline segment, possibly from a read error. The V gene is TRBV2, the J gene TRBJ1-1; D is uncertain. Germline V gene data show CDR1 as SNHLY and CDR2 as FYNNEI. The CDR3 length is 10 residues. This chain's CDR3 is CASEEDSPLF. Written as DNA, the CDR3 is TGTGCCAGCGAGGAGGATAGCCCTCTTTTT.

This clonotype was seen many times. The rearrangement links TRBV30 to TRBJ1-1; possible D gene TRBD1, 6 bases. CDR1 and CDR2 from the germline V gene are GTSNPN and SVGIG (reference sequence). The CDR3 is 12 residues long. V was clipped by 7 bases and J by 8 bases, with 17 bases between them. CDR3 sequence reads: CASSPLQGEAFF. DNA for the CDR3: TGTGCCTCCTCACCGCTCCAGGGGGAAGCTTTCTTT.

V gene TRBV27 combines with J gene TRBJ2-5; D gene unclear. The germline gives CDR1 MNHEY, CDR2 SMNVEV (reference sequence). The CDR3 extends over 13 amino acids. V was trimmed by 5 bases and J by 4 bases, leaving 11 bases between them. The CDR3 here is CASSPGYRETQYF. CDR3 DNA sequence: TGTGCCAGCAGTCCTGGATACCGAGAGACCCAGTACTTC.

This clonotype was seen more than once but under ten times. This chain joins TRBV6-2 or TRBV6-3 and TRBJ1-5; D remains unclear. The CDR3 contains 14 residues. Germline CDR1 MNHEY, CDR2 SVGEGT. The V and J ends lost 1 base and 2 bases respectively, with 6 bases between them. The CDR3 region has the DNA TGTGCCAGCAGTTACTTCGTTGGCAATCAGCCCCAGCATTTT. Residues: CASSYFVGNQPQHF.

In its sample, this clonotype was seen a few times. The junction differs from germline at one of its ends, possibly a read error. DNA for the CDR3: TGTGCCAGCAGATATTTGGTGGGACAGGACCCAAGGGGCCGTTATAGCAATCAGCCCCAGCATTTT. Translated, it gives CASRYLVGQDPRGRYSNQPQHF. The rearrangement joins TRBV6-9 to TRBJ1-5; TRBD1 agrees at 8 bases. Germline assignment: CDR1 MNHGY and CDR2 SVAAGI. The CDR3 sequence is 22 residues long.

This clonotype was detected many times. V is TRBV6-1 and J is TRBJ1-2, with 8 bases matching TRBD1. Looked up from germline, CDR1 is MNHNS and CDR2 is SASEGT. V lost 6 bases to trimming and J lost 4 bases; unmatched junction nucleotides: 1. CDR3 length: 12 amino acids. CDR3 coding DNA: TGTGCCAGCAGCGGACAGGGCTATGGCTACACCTTC. This codes for CASSGQGYGYTF.

This clonotype was recorded many times. The rearrangement joins TRBV27 to TRBJ2-5; D not certain. CDR1 and CDR2 (germline): MNHEY, SMNVEV (reference sequence). V lost 2 bases and J 1 base, leaving 5 bases between the germline ends. This CDR3 spans 13 amino acids. CDR3 nucleotides: TGTGCCAGCAGTTTAGCCCTCCAAGAGACCCAGTACTTC. Translating it yields CASSLALQETQYF.

CDR3 nucleotides: TGTGCCAGCCTCTCCGGGGGGAGAACTGAAGCTTTCTTT. This encodes CASLSGGRTEAFF. The V gene is TRBV6-2 or TRBV6-3, the J gene TRBJ1-1; TRBD1 might be the D (5 bases). Germline V gene sequence: CDR1 MNHEY, CDR2 SVGEGT. The CDR3 sequence is 13 residues long. Trimming took off 8 bases at V and 5 bases at J, with 15 bases between the two ends.

This clonotype has ten or more counts. The germline gene is not matched at one end of the junction; a read error may be the cause. V usage is TRBV6-2 or TRBV6-3 and J usage is TRBJ1-1, with TRBD1 identical over 9 bases. Looked up from germline, CDR1 is MNHEY and CDR2 is SVGEGT. The CDR3 is 13 residues long. CDR3 loop: CATQTGGNTEASF. The CDR3 DNA reads as TGTGCCACCCAGACAGGGGGGAACACTGAAGCTTCCTTT.

This clonotype was seen repeatedly, ten times or more. The chain joins TRBV20-1 to TRBJ2-2; D not certain. V dropped 6 bases and J dropped 1 base, with 15 bases sitting between them. CDR1 and CDR2 (germline): DFQATT, SNEGSKA (reference sequence). The CDR3 is made up of 15 amino acids. DNA of the CDR3: TGCAGTGCCCCGTCGGCGACGGTGAACACCGGGGAGCTGTTTTTT. This codes for CSAPSATVNTGELFF.

This clonotype has a handful of counts. The chain has TRBV6-1 and TRBJ2-7, with a tentative D call TRBD1 (5 bases). This CDR3 region has 12 residues. V gave up 7 bases and J gave up 1 base, with 8 bases separating them. The germline V gene encodes CDR1 MNHNS and CDR2 SASEGT. This chain's CDR3 is CASKAGSYEQYF. The CDR3 bases are TGTGCCAGCAAAGCAGGGTCCTACGAGCAGTACTTC.